This T cell receptor beta chain was captured in a study of shared clonotypes between healthy human individuals. Germline CDR1 reads SGHRS; CDR2 reads YFSETQ. Trimming took 1 base from V and 6 from J; bases not matched to a gene: 3. This CDR3 has 15 residues. Details on this clone: Its antigen remains unknown.

All donors qualified as healthy HIV-negative adults and had experienced no recent acute infections or vaccinations. The data were produced by immunoSEQ multiplex PCR, yet TCRdb's version contains in-frame clones alone and is incomplete. The sample gives more than 1 million clones, 78% of which show up once; under 0.6% is in the top ten. Study conclusions and caveats: Only blood samples were collected, and tissue repertoires likely differ. Naive subsets typically showed greater estimated richness than memory subsets.

This chain joins TRBV5-1 and TRBJ1-4, with TRBD1 matching over 10 bases. Sequenced material: memory CD4+ T cells from PBMCs. Subset here: CD45RA-negative fraction. The clonotype comes from a man aged 18 to 29 in good health. Some clones in this sample may be carry-over from other donors' samples. The CDR3 protein is CASSLIGTGDEKLFF. CDR3 coding DNA: TGCGCCAGCAGCTTGATAGGGACAGGGGATGAAAAACTGTTTTTT.